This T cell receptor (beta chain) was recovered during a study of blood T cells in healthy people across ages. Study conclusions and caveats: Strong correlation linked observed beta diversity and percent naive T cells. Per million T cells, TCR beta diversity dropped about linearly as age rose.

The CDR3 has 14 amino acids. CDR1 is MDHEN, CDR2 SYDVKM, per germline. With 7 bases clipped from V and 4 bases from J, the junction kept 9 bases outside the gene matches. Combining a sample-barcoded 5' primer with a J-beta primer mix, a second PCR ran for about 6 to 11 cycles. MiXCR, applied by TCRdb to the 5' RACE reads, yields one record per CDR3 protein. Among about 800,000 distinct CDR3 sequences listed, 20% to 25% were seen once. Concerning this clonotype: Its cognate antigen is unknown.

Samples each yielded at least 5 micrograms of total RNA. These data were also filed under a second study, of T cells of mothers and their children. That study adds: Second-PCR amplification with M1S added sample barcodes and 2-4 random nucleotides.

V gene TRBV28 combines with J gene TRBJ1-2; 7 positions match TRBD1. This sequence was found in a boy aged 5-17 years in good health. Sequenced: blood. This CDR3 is CASNQGGFAYGYTF. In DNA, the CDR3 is TGTGCCAGCAACCAAGGGGGCTTTGCCTATGGCTACACCTTC.